This passage covers 6 T cell receptor beta chains from one sample sequenced in a study of blood T cell repertoires in COVID-19. Assay: immunoSEQ multiplex PCR; the TCRdb copy retains only in-frame clones and omits some. Counted here are about 160,000 clones, approximately 79% occurring once; the ten biggest clones make up 7.3%. The sequenced sample consisted of PBMCs or T cells enriched from blood (not recorded which). The receptors were sampled from a man aged 50 or older who had recovered from COVID-19.

This sequence joins TRBV7-2 and TRBJ1-1; TRBD1 agrees at 12 bases. The CDR3 is 18 amino acids. Germline V gene lookup returns CDR1 SGHTA and CDR2 FQGNSA. V was clipped by 4 bases and J by 0 bases; unmatched bases: 9. The CDR3 here is CASSYPGQGARVNTEAFF. The CDR3 DNA follows: TGTGCCAGCAGCTACCCGGGACAGGGGGCGCGGGTGAACACTGAAGCTTTCTTT.

V gene TRBV11-2 combines with J gene TRBJ2-7, with D perhaps TRBD2 (6 bases). Germline assignment: CDR1 SGHAT and CDR2 FQNNGV. The CDR3 consists of 15 residues. The V end was cut by 4 bases, the J end by 3 bases, with 16 bases between. The CDR3 protein is CASSSVLGGYYEQYF. CDR3 nucleotides: TGTGCCAGCAGCTCAGTTCTGGGAGGTTACTACGAGCAGTACTTC.

The chain uses TRBV5-4 and TRBJ1-6; TRBD1 matches at 7 bases. The germline CDR1 and CDR2 sequences are SGHNT and YYREEE (reference sequence). J was trimmed by 2 bases and V by 4 bases; bases with no gene match: 3. CDR3 length: 15 amino acids. CDR3 in DNA: TGTGCCAGCAGCCGGGGGACAGCCTATAATTCACCCCTCCACTTT. It translates to CASSRGTAYNSPLHF.

J is TRBJ1-1 and V is TRBV30; 7 bases map to TRBD1. Trimming took 5 bases from V and 5 from J; bases not matched to a gene: 8. This CDR3 is 13 amino acids long. Germline V CDR1 and CDR2: GTSNPN, SVGIG (reference sequence). The CDR3 loop is CAWGDRTGTEAFF. CDR3 coding DNA: TGTGCCTGGGGGGACAGAACAGGTACTGAAGCTTTCTTT.

This sequence joins TRBV11-2 and TRBJ2-7; D is uncertain. Germline assignment: CDR1 SGHAT and CDR2 FQNNGV. V was clipped by 5 bases and J by 0 bases, with 5 bases between them. This CDR3 spans 12 amino acids. CDR3 region: CASSRSSYEQYF. The CDR3 region has the DNA TGTGCCAGCAGCCGTAGCTCCTACGAGCAGTACTTC. Full variable domain (rest looked up from reference TRBV11-2 and TRBJ2-7): EAGVAQSPRYKIIEKRQSVAFWCNPISGHATLYWYQQILGQGPKLLIQFQNNGVVDDSQLPKDRFSAERLKGVDSTLKIQPAKLEDSAVYLCASSRSSYEQYFGPGTRLTVT.

The genes are TRBV2 and TRBJ2-5; no clear D. V lost 4 bases and J lost 3, with 12 bases in between. The length of the CDR3 is 14 residues. CDR1 SNHLY and CDR2 FYNNEI come from the germline V gene. The DNA of the CDR3 is TGTGCCAGCAGTGGGTTAGCTAACAAAGAGACCCAGTACTTC. It codes for CASSGLANKETQYF.